These 22 T cell receptor beta chains were sequenced from one sample in a study of cytomegalovirus exposure and HLA in healthy donors. TCRdb's copy holds only in-frame clones and misses some; the assay was immunoSEQ multiplex PCR. The sample holds under 400,000 clones, roughly 88% seen once. Sequenced sample: PBMCs. These receptors all stem from a man under 40 in good health and CMV-seronegative.

This clone was seen only once. The V call is TRBV7-9, the J call TRBJ2-5; TRBD2 aligns across 12 bases. The CDR3 is made up of 14 amino acids. Germline CDR1 reads SEHNR; CDR2 reads FQNEAQ (reference sequence). Unmatched junction bases numbered 3, after V lost 8 bases and J lost 2 bases. Here the CDR3 DNA reads TGTGCCAGCGGACTAGCGGGGTCTCAAGAGACCCAGTACTTC. Protein sequence: CASGLAGSQETQYF.

The genes are TRBV7-9 and TRBJ2-5; unclear D gene. V dropped 5 bases and J dropped 5 bases, with 15 bases sitting between them. The CDR3 spans 14 residues. Germline CDR1 SEHNR, CDR2 FQNEAQ (reference sequence). The CDR3 coding sequence is TGTGCCAGCAGCCCCAGGCAGGCGATGGAGACCCAGTACTTC. Its translation: CASSPRQAMETQYF.

The chain is built from TRBV5-6 and TRBJ2-5; D gene ambiguous. CDR3 length: 14 residues. Germline V gene lookup returns CDR1 SGHDT and CDR2 YYEEEE. The ends were cut back, 4 bases at V and 7 bases at J, with 17 bases in the middle. DNA for the CDR3: TGTGCCAGCAGCCCTACTGCTCCGAGTGGGACCCAGTACTTC. Translated: CASSPTAPSGTQYF.

This chain uses TRBV9 with TRBJ1-6, with TRBD1 matching 7 bases. CDR1 and CDR2 (germline): SGDLS, YYNGEE. J lost 8 bases, V lost 3 bases, and 5 bases had no gene match. This CDR3 spans 14 amino acids. The CDR3 sequence: CASSAGQNDSPLHF. In nucleotides, the CDR3 is TGTGCCAGCAGCGCGGGACAGAACGATTCACCCCTCCACTTT.

The rearrangement links TRBV5-4 to TRBJ2-3; D may be TRBD2 (7 bases). Germline-derived CDR1 and CDR2 are SGHNT and YYREEE (reference sequence). Trimming took 0 bases from V and 6 from J, leaving 14 bases between them. This CDR3 is built from 15 residues. The CDR3, as DNA: TGTGCCAGCAGCTTGGCCCTGGGGGGGGCGGATACGCAGTATTTT. Protein product: CASSLALGGADTQYF.

The chain combines TRBV10-2 with TRBJ1-4; 8 nucleotides line up with TRBD1. Germline V gene lookup returns CDR1 WSHSY and CDR2 SAAADI. Trimming cost V 7 bases and J 5 bases; bases outside gene matches: 9. The CDR3 loop spans 15 amino acids. The CDR3 here is CASTVRDRLNEKLFF. In DNA, the CDR3 is TGCGCCAGCACAGTCCGGGACAGGCTCAATGAAAAACTGTTTTTT.

Comments on this clone: This sample also contains other DNA sequences that code for the same CDR3. This CDR3 reads CASSLDSSYEQYF. In DNA form, the CDR3 reads TGTGCCAGCAGTTTAGACAGCTCCTACGAGCAGTACTTC. The chain links TRBV27 to TRBJ2-7, with D perhaps TRBD1 (5 bases). Trimming removed 2 bases from V and 0 bases from J, with 5 bases in between. Germline values: CDR1 MNHEY, CDR2 SMNVEV (reference sequence). The CDR3 is 13 amino acids.

This clone appeared once. This chain connects TRBV4-3 to TRBJ2-7; D is perhaps TRBD2 (5 bases). The CDR3 is 14 amino acids. Trimming pared 6 bases from V and 7 bases from J, leaving 19 bases between. CDR1 and CDR2 from the germline V gene are LGHNA and YSLEER. CDR3 nucleotides: TGCGCCAGCAGGAGACGGAATATATCGGGGGAGCAGTACTTC. Translating it yields CASRRRNISGEQYF.

The chain carries TRBV6-1 and TRBJ2-2; TRBD2 matches at 12 bases. In germline, CDR1 is MNHNS, CDR2 SASEGT. The V and J ends lost 3 bases and 1 base, in that order; junction bases with no gene match: 0. The CDR3 contains 16 residues. CDR3 protein: CASSEGLAGNTGELFF. The DNA of the CDR3 is TGTGCCAGCAGTGAGGGACTAGCGGGGAACACCGGGGAGCTGTTTTTT.

The chain is built from TRBV19 and TRBJ1-5; D may be TRBD1 (6 bases). Trimming stripped 5 bases from V and 3 bases from J, with 8 bases between. This CDR3 has 13 residues. Looked up from germline, CDR1 is LNHDA and CDR2 is SQIVND (reference sequence). CDR3 nucleotides: TGTGCCAGTAGTTGGGACAACAATCAGCCCCAGCATTTT. It is translated as CASSWDNNQPQHF.

CDR3 protein: CASSTGQGVGYTF. CDR3 coding DNA: TGTGCCAGCAGCACCGGACAGGGTGTGGGCTACACCTTC. V usage is TRBV6-5 and J usage is TRBJ1-2, with 8 bases fitting TRBD1. V trimming: 6 bases; J trimming: 8 bases; junction bases outside the gene matches: 8. This CDR3 has 13 amino acids. The germline CDR1 and CDR2 sequences are MNHEY and SVGAGI.

The chain links TRBV21-1 to TRBJ2-1; TRBD2 is taken as the D call from the table, unchecked against the DNA. TRBV21-1 has pseudogene status. This CDR3 comprises 13 residues. The CDR3 region has the DNA TGTGCCAGTTCGCGGGGGGGCCAGGGTGAGCAGTTCTTC. Translating gives CASSRGGQGEQFF.

J is TRBJ1-6 and V is TRBV5-6; TRBD1 might be the D (5 bases). With 1 base removed from V and 8 bases from J, the gap between germline ends came to 10 bases. The CDR3 length is 14 residues. Germline-derived CDR1 and CDR2 are SGHDT and YYEEEE. As DNA, the CDR3 is TGTGCCAGCAGCTTGAACAGGTTGTATTCACCCCTCCACTTT. This codes for CASSLNRLYSPLHF.

The gene calls are TRBV29-1 and TRBJ2-7; D is uncertain. V was trimmed by 5 bases and J by 2 bases, leaving 7 bases between them. Per germline, CDR1 SQVTM and CDR2 ANQGSEA. CDR3 length: 11 residues. This chain's CDR3 is CSVSDTYEQYF. The CDR3 nucleotides are TGCAGCGTTTCAGACACCTACGAGCAGTACTTC.

The V call is TRBV12-2, the J call TRBJ2-3; the table's D call TRBD1 went unverified against the DNA. TRBV12-2 is recorded as a pseudogene. The CDR3 contains 17 residues. CDR3 DNA sequence: TGTGCAAGTCGCTTACCGCCCGGAGGGGGCGCAACAGATACGCAGTATTTT. This translates into CASRLPPGGGATDTQYF.

In its sample, this clone was seen once. This sequence joins TRBV5-4 and TRBJ2-5; TRBD2 matches at 9 bases. V dropped 0 bases and J dropped 0; count of bases not matched to a gene: 9. Germline CDR1 SGHNT, CDR2 YYREEE (reference sequence). The CDR3 loop spans 18 amino acids. DNA for the CDR3: TGTGCCAGCAGCTTGGCTCCTCGCGGGGGGGCGGACCAAGAGACCCAGTACTTC. This gives the protein CASSLAPRGGADQETQYF.

This rearrangement joins TRBV7-8 to TRBJ2-7; TRBD1 aligns across 9 bases. Germline-derived CDR1 and CDR2 are SGHVS and FQNEAQ. The CDR3 loop spans 15 amino acids. Trimming at V came to 0 bases and at J to 2 bases, leaving 2 bases not matched to a gene. CDR3 sequence (DNA): TGTGCCAGCAGCTTAGCCTGGGACAGGGCCTACGAGCAGTACTTC. Translating gives CASSLAWDRAYEQYF.

CDR3 protein: CASSFRNNEQFF. As DNA, the CDR3 is TGCGCCAGCAGCTTTAGAAACAATGAGCAGTTCTTC. The chain combines TRBV5-1 with TRBJ2-1; D unresolved. The germline V and J ends were trimmed by 2 bases and 5 bases, with 5 bases remaining between them. CDR3 length: 12 amino acids. Germline-derived CDR1 and CDR2 are SGHRS and YFSETQ. The complete variable domain, with remaining parts taken from reference TRBV5-1 and TRBJ2-1, reads KAGVTQTPRYLIKTRGQQVTLSCSPISGHRSVSWYQQTPGQGLQFLFEYFSETQRNKGNFPGRFSGRQFSNSRSEMNVSTLELGDSALYLCASSFRNNEQFFGPGTRLTVL.

The chain is built from TRBV14 and TRBJ1-2, with TRBD1 matching over 8 bases. Trimming removed 0 bases from V and 2 bases from J; junction bases left unmatched: 14. Germline lookup yields CDR1 SGHDN and CDR2 FVKESK. The CDR3 loop spans 19 amino acids. This CDR3 is CASSQDRSPGQGANYGYTF. The DNA for the CDR3 is TGTGCCAGCAGCCAAGATCGGTCGCCTGGGCAGGGGGCCAACTATGGCTACACCTTC.

The chain couples TRBV18 to TRBJ2-5, with D possibly matching TRBD1 (6 bases). This CDR3 contains 14 residues. V dropped 6 bases and J dropped 5 bases, with 16 bases sitting between them. CDR1 is KGHSH, CDR2 LQKENI, per germline. Here the CDR3 DNA reads TGTGCCAGCTCCCAGAGTGGGACAAGGGAGACCCAGTACTTC. Its protein product is CASSQSGTRETQYF.

This chain uses TRBV7-2 with TRBJ1-4, with a possible D match to TRBD1 (6 bases). CDR1 is SGHTA, CDR2 FQGNSA, per germline. V was pared by 3 bases and J by 5 bases, with 10 bases between. There are 14 residues in the CDR3. For the CDR3, the DNA is TGTGCCAGCAGCTTTAGGGGGGGCAATGAAAAACTGTTTTTT. Translation: CASSFRGGNEKLFF.

The rearrangement links TRBV25-1 to TRBJ2-2, with TRBD1 matching over 8 bases. CDR1 is MGHDK and CDR2 is SYGVNS in the germline V gene. This CDR3 is 16 amino acids long. J lost 6 bases, V lost 2 bases, and 8 bases had no gene match. CDR3 sequence reads: CASSEIVDRDSGELFF. In DNA form, the CDR3 reads TGTGCCAGCAGTGAAATCGTGGACAGGGATTCCGGGGAGCTGTTTTTT.